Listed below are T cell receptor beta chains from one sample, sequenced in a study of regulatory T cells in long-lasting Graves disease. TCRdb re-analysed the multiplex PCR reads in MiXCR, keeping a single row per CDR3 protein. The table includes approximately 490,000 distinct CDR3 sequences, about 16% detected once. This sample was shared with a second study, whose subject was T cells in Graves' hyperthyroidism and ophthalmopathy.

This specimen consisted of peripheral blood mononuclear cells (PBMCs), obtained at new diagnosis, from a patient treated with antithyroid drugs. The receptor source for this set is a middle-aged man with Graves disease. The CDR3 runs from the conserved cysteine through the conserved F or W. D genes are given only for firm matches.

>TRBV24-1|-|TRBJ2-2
CATGYLTGELFF
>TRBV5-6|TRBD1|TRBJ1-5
CASSLQTGQGLGNQPQHF
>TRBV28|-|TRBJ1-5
CASSLQGWNQPQHF
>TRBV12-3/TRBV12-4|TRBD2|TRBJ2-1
CASSLADLLYNEQFF
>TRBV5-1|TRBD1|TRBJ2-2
CASSKTGHTNTGELFF
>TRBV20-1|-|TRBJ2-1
CSALTPGPDFF
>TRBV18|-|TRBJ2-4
CASSPLVGSLGSKNIQYF
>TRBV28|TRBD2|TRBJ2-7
CASQKGGTSSYEQYF
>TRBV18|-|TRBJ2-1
CASSPPSIDEQFF
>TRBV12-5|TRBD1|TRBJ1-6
CASGLVQGAGNSPLHF
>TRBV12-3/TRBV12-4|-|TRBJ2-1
CASSGGYNEQFF
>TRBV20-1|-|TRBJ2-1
CSARDSALSSYNEQFF